The T cell receptor beta chain under discussion was sequenced for a study of beta chain features in type 1 diabetes. Study overall: On cell yields, gender and age, patients and healthy donors were similar.

Study-wide points: Cells with high TCR expression could be over-represented by cDNA sequencing. Equally in patients and controls, PCR might preferentially amplify shorter templates.

Trimming at V came to 4 bases and at J to 4 bases, leaving 9 bases not matched to a gene. The CDR3 length is 15 residues. Germline V CDR1 and CDR2: SGHKS, YYEKEE (reference sequence). The sample holds a few counts of this clone. Its antigen remains unknown. The investigators reverse transcribed all of the isolated RNA, so they sequenced expressed TCRB transcripts. Assay used: immunoSEQ multiplex PCR; TCRdb lists only in-frame clones, some missing. The profile shows fewer than 65,000 clones, roughly three fifths of them singletons. CD4+ naive, central memory, regulatory and stem cell-like memory cells were sorted via CD45RO/CCR7/CD25/CD127/CD95/CD27.

The TCR sequence derives from a woman aged 18-29 years in good health. The sequenced material came from Tregs from blood. The V call is TRBV5-5, the J call TRBJ2-7, with TRBD1 identical over 9 bases. The CDR3 DNA follows: TGTGCCAGCAGCGGAGCCGGGACAGGGAGATACGAGCAGTACTTC. It codes for CASSGAGTGRYEQYF.